A single T cell receptor beta chain is shown here with its context. The data stem from a study of T cell responses to AZD1222 COVID-19 vaccine. Germline lookup yields CDR1 MGHRA and CDR2 YSYEKL. The CDR3 has 13 residues. With 1 base removed from V and 6 bases from J, the gap between germline ends came to 10 bases. Sequenced by immunoSEQ multiplex PCR; TCRdb stores in-frame clones only, minus some. The sample has over 75,000 clones; roughly nine tenths are singletons. This chain connects TRBV4-1 to TRBJ2-7, with D hard to call. This sequence was found in an adult in good health. The sequencing here drew on peripheral blood, taken on day 0 of AZD1222 vaccination. Here the CDR3 DNA reads TGCGCCAGCAGCCAAGTTGGGAATATCGAGCAGTACTTC. Translated: CASSQVGNIEQYF.